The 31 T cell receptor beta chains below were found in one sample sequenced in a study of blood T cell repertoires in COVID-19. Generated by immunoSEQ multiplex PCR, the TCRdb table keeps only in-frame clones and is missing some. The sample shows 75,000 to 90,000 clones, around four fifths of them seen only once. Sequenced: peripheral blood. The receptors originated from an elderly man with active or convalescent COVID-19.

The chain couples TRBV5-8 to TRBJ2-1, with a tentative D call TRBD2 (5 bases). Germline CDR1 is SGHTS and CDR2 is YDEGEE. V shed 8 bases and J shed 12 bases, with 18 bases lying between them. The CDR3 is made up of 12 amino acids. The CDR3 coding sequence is TGTGCCAGTCAAACCAGAACTAGTATGCAGTTCTTC. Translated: CASQTRTSMQFF.

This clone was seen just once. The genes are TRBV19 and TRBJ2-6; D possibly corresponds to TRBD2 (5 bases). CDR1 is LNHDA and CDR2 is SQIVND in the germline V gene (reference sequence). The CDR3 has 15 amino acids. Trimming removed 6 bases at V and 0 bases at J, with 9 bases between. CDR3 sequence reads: CASSPRGSGANVLTF. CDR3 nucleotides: TGTGCCAGTAGCCCTCGGGGCTCTGGGGCCAACGTCCTGACTTTC.

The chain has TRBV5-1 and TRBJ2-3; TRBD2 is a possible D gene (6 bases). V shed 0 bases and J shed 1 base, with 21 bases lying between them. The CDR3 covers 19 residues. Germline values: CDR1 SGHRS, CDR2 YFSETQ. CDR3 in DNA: TGCGCCAGCAGCTTGGTGTTTATCGGGAGTTATTTAGGCACAGATACGCAGTATTTT. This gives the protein CASSLVFIGSYLGTDTQYF.

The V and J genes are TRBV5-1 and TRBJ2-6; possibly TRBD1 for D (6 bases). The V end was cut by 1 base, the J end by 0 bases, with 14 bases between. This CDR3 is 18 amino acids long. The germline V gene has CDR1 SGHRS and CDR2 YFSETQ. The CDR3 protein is CASSLLTGSLSGANVLTF. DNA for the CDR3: TGCGCCAGCAGCTTGTTGACAGGTTCCCTCTCTGGGGCCAACGTCCTGACTTTC.

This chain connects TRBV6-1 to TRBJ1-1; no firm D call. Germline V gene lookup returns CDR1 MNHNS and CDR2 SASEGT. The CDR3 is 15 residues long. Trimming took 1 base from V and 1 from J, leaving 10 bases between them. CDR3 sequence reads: CASSEVRRRNTEAFF. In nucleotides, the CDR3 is TGTGCCAGCAGTGAAGTCAGGAGGCGGAACACTGAAGCTTTCTTT.

CDR3 sequence: CASSPQTASYNEQFF. CDR3 bases: TGTGCCAGCTCACCACAGACAGCCTCCTACAATGAGCAGTTCTTC. The gene calls are TRBV18 and TRBJ2-1, with D perhaps TRBD1 (5 bases). V was pared by 1 base and J by 0 bases, with 7 bases between. CDR1 is KGHSH and CDR2 is LQKENI in the germline V gene. CDR3 length equals 15 residues. The full variable domain, completed using reference TRBV18 and TRBJ2-1, is NAGVMQNPRHLVRRRGQEARLRCSPMKGHSHVYWYRQLPEEGLKFMVYLQKENIIDESGMPKERFSAEFPKEGPSILRIQQVVRGDSAAYFCASSPQTASYNEQFFGPGTRLTVL.

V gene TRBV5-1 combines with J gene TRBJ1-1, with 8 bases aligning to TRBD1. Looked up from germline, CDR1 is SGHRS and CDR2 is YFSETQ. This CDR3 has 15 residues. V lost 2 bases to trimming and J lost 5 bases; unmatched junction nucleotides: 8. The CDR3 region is CASSFQGAPGTEAFF. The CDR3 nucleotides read TGCGCCAGCAGCTTCCAGGGGGCGCCGGGGACTGAAGCTTTCTTT.

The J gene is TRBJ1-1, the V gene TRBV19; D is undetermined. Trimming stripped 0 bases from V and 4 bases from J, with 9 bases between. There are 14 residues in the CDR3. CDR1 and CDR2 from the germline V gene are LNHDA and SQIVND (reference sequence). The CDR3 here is CASSIEILATEAFF. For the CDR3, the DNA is TGTGCCAGTAGTATAGAAATTTTGGCCACTGAAGCTTTCTTT.

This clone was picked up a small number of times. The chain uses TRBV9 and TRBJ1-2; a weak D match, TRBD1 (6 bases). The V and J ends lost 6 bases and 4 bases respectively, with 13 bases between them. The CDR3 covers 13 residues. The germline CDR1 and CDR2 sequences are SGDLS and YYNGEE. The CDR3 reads CASNRDGPYGYTF. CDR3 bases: TGTGCCAGCAACAGGGACGGACCCTATGGCTACACCTTC.

The CDR3 loop is CASSGAGSETQYF. The CDR3 DNA sequence: TGTGCCAGTAGTGGGGCGGGGTCGGAGACCCAGTACTTC. The V call is TRBV19, the J call TRBJ2-5; possibly TRBD2 for D (6 bases). The CDR3 covers 13 residues. Trimming removed 5 bases at V and 5 bases at J, with 12 bases between. CDR1 LNHDA and CDR2 SQIVND come from the germline V gene (reference sequence).

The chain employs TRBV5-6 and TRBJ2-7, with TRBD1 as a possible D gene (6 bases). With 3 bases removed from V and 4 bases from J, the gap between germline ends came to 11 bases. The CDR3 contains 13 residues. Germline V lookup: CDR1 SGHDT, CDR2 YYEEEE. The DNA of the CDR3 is TGTGCCAGCAGCTCGAGAGGACAGTACGAGCAGTACGTC. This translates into CASSSRGQYEQYV.

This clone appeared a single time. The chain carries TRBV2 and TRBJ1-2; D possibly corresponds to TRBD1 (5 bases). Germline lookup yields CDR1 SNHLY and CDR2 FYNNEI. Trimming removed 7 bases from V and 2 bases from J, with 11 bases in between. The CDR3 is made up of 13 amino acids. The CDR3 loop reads CASTPGRNYGYTF. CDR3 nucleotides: TGTGCCAGCACCCCAGGGAGGAACTATGGCTACACCTTC.

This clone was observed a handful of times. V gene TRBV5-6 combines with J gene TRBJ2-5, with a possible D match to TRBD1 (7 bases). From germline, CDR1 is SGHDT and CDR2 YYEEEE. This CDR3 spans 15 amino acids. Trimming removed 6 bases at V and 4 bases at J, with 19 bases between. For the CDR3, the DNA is TGTGCCAGCAACAAACGCAGGGGGGACGGAGAGACCCAGTACTTC. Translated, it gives CASNKRRGDGETQYF.

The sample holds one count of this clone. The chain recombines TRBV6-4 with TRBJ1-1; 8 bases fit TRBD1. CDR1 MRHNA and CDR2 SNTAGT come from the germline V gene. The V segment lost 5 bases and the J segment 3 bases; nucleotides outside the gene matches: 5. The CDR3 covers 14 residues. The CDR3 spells CASSKTGDHTEAFF. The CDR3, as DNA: TGTGCCAGCAGTAAGACAGGGGATCACACTGAAGCTTTCTTT.

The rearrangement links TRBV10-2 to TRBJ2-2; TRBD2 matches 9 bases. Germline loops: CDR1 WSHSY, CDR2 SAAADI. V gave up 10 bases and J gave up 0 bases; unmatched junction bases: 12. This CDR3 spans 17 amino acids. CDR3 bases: TGCGCCATACGGAAGACTAGCGGAGTATCGAACACCGGGGAGCTGTTTTTT. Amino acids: CAIRKTSGVSNTGELFF.

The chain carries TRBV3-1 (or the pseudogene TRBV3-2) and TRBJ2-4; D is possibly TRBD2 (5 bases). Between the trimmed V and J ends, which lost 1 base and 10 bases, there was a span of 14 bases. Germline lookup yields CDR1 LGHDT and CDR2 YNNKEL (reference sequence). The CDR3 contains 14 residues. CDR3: CASSQVSSGDIQYF. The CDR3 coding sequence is TGTGCCAGCAGCCAAGTGAGTTCCGGGGATATTCAGTACTTC.

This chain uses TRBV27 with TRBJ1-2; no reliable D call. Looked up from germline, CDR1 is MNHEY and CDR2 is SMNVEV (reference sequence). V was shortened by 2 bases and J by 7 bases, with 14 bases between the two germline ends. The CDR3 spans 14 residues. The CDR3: CASSLGRSAGGYTF. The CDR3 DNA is TGTGCCAGCAGTTTAGGGAGGTCAGCAGGTGGCTACACCTTC.

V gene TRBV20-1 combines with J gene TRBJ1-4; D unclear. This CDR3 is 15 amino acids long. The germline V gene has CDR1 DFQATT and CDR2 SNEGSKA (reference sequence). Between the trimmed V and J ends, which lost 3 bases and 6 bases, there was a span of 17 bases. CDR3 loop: CSASPQAGADEKLFF. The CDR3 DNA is TGCAGTGCTAGTCCCCAAGCGGGAGCGGATGAAAAACTGTTTTTT.

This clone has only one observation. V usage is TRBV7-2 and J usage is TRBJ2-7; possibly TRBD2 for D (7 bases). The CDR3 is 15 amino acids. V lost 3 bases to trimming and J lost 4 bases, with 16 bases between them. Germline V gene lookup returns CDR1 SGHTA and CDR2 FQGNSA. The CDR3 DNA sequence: TGTGCCAGCAGCTTGATGAAGGGGGGGCGATACGAGCAGTACGTC. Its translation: CASSLMKGGRYEQYV.

The CDR3 coding sequence is TGTGCCATTAGACAGGGGACGTACTATGGCTACACCTTC. Its translation is CAIRQGTYYGYTF. The chain combines TRBV21-1 with TRBJ1-2; TRBD1, the D gene given by the table, was not confirmed from the DNA. TRBV21-1 has pseudogene status. This CDR3 is 13 amino acids long.

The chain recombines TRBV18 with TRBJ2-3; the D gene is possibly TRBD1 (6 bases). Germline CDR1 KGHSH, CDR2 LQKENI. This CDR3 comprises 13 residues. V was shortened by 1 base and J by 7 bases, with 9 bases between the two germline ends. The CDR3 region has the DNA TGTGCCAGCTCACCACGAGGGGGTAATACGCAGTATTTT. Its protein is CASSPRGGNTQYF.

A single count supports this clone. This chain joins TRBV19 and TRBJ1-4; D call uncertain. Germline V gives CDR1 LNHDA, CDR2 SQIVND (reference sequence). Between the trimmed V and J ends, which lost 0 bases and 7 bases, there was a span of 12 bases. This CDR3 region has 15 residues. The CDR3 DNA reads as TGTGCCAGTAGTATAGATTCCGGGAGTGGTGAAAAACTGTTTTTT. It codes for CASSIDSGSGEKLFF.

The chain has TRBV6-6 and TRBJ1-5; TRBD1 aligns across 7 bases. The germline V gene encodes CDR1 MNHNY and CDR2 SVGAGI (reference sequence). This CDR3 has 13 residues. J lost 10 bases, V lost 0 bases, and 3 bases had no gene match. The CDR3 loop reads CASSYSDREPQHF. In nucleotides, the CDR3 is TGTGCCAGCAGTTACTCCGACAGGGAACCCCAGCATTTT.

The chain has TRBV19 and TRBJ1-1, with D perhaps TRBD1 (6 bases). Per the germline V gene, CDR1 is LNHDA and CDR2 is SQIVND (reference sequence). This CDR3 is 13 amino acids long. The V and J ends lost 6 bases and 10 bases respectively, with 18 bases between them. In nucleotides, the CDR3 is TGTGCCAGTAGCCGAGGGGGGGACGATCGAGCTTTCTTT. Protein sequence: CASSRGGDDRAFF. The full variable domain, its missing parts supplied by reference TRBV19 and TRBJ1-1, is DGGITQSPKYLFRKEGQNVTLSCEQNLNHDAMYWYRQDPGQGLRLIYYSQIVNDFQKGDIAEGYSVSREKKESFPLTVTSAQKNPTAFYLCASSRGGDDRAFFGQGTRLTVV.

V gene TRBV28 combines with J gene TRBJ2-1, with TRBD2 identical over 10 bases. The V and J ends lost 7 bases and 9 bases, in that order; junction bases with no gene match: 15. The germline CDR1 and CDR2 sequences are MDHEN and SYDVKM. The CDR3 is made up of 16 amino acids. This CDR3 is CASNSLQRGGLGEQFF. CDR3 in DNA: TGTGCCAGCAACTCCTTACAGCGGGGGGGATTGGGTGAGCAGTTCTTC.

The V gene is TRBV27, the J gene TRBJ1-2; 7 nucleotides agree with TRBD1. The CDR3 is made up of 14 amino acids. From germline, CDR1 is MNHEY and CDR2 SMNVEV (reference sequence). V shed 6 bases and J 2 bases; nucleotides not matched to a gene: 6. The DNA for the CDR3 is TGTGCCAGCAGGGCCGGGACAGTGAACTATGGCTACACCTTC. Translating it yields CASRAGTVNYGYTF.

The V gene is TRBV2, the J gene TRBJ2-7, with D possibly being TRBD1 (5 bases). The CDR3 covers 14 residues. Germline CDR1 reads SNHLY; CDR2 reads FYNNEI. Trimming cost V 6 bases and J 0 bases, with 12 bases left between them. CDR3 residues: CASRGAVNSYEQYV. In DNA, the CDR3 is TGTGCCAGCAGAGGGGCAGTAAACTCCTACGAGCAGTACGTC.

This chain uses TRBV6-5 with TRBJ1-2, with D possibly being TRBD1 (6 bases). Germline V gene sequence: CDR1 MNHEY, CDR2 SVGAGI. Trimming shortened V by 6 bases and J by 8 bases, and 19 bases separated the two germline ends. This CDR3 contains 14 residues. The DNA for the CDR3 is TGTGCCAGCAGACCCACTACAGGGAATGGAGGCTACACCTTC. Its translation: CASRPTTGNGGYTF.

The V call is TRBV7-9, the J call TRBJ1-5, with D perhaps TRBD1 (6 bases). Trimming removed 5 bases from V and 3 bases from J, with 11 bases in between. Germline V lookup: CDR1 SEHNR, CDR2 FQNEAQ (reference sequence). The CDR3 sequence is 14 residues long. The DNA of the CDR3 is TGTGCCAGCAGCATTACAGGGTCCAATCAGCCCCAGCATTTT. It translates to CASSITGSNQPQHF.

CDR3 region: CASSREGWSEQYV. CDR3 sequence (DNA): TGTGCCAGCAGTCGGGAGGGCTGGTCCGAGCAGTACGTC. The rearrangement joins TRBV9 to TRBJ2-7, with 8 bases aligning to TRBD2. Germline values: CDR1 SGDLS, CDR2 YYNGEE. This CDR3 is built from 13 residues. The J segment lost 6 bases and the V segment lost 5 bases, leaving 7 bases of the junction unmatched.

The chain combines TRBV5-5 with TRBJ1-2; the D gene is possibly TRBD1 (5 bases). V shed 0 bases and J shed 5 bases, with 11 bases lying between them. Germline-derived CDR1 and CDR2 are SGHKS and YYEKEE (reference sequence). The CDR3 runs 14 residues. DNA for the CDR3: TGTGCCAGCAGCTTGGACGGGGGAGGTTATGGCTACACCTTC. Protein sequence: CASSLDGGGYGYTF.